This T cell receptor (beta chain) originates from a study of blood T cell repertoires in COVID-19. In the study overall: Some COVID-19 samples were acute and others convalescent; all came from the United States, Italy and Spain. PBMCs, B-cell-depleted T cells, or T cells provided the cDNA or gDNA that made up the material.

This table comes from immunoSEQ multiplex PCR, and its TCRdb copy is limited to in-frame clones, with some not included. The sample contains 250,000 or so clones, over 75% of which appear only once. Germline V gene data show CDR1 as MNHEY and CDR2 as SVGAGI. Losses at the gene ends were 8 bases for V and 1 base for J; bases not matched to a gene: 7. This CDR3 has 15 residues. All enrollees were about 18 to 89 years old and from 25 or so US areas. The sample comprised PBMCs or T cells enriched from blood (not recorded which). The receptor was derived from a woman in her thirties or forties who had been exposed to COVID-19. This rearrangement joins TRBV6-5 to TRBJ1-1; 10 bases fit TRBD1. This CDR3 is CASYGQGGRNTEAFF. The CDR3 coding sequence is TGTGCCAGCTACGGACAGGGGGGTAGGAACACTGAAGCTTTCTTT.